The 23 T cell receptor beta chains below all came from one sample that was sequenced in a study of neurological immune-mediated disorders. One entry per CDR3 protein results from TCRdb running MiXCR on the 5' RACE reads. Of around 94,000 distinct CDR3 sequences in the sample, around 3.3% were seen once. The sequenced material came from PBMCs. The receptors were gathered from a woman under 30 with multiple sclerosis.

This clonotype has ten or more counts. The V and J genes are TRBV7-6 and TRBJ2-5; 9 nucleotides agree with TRBD1. There are 16 residues in the CDR3. The V gene's germline CDR1 is SGHVS and CDR2 FNYEAQ. V gave up 0 bases and J gave up 5 bases; unmatched junction bases: 7. This CDR3 is CASSLAVPGQGETQYF. CDR3 nucleotides: TGTGCCAGCAGCTTAGCGGTCCCTGGACAGGGGGAGACCCAGTACTTC.

This clonotype was counted ten times or more. V and J are TRBV6-2 or TRBV6-3 and TRBJ2-3; D unclear. From germline, CDR1 is MNHEY and CDR2 SVGEGT. The CDR3 loop spans 11 amino acids. V gave up 5 bases and J gave up 1 base, with 1 base separating them. CDR3 DNA: TGTGCCAGCAGTCGCACAGATACGCAGTATTTT. It is translated as CASSRTDTQYF.

The chain has TRBV5-6 and TRBJ2-5; D not resolved. The germline V gene has CDR1 SGHDT and CDR2 YYEEEE. V lost 0 bases and J lost 5, with 5 bases in between. The CDR3 contains 12 residues. The CDR3 is CASSLADETQYF. CDR3 nucleotide sequence: TGTGCCAGCAGCTTGGCCGACGAGACCCAGTACTTC.

In this sample, this clonotype turned up many times. The chain links TRBV3-1 to TRBJ2-1; no clear D gene. The CDR3 is made up of 12 amino acids. V lost 0 bases to trimming and J lost 10 bases, with 7 bases between them. CDR1 is LGHDT and CDR2 is YNNKEL in the germline V gene (reference sequence). CDR3 in DNA: TGTGCCAGCAGCCAAGACCGTACGGAGCAGTTCTTC. It codes for CASSQDRTEQFF.

This clonotype occurred many times. The genes are TRBV7-2 and TRBJ2-1; 8 nucleotides align to TRBD2. Germline lookup yields CDR1 SGHTA and CDR2 FQGNSA. The V gene end was trimmed by 1 base and the J gene end by 6 bases; junction bases not matched to a gene: 8. This CDR3 has 16 residues. CDR3 coding DNA: TGTGCCAGCAGCTTAGTCGCCGGGACTAGAAGCAATGAGCAGTTCTTC. Translating gives CASSLVAGTRSNEQFF.

This clonotype appeared many times. This chain links TRBV20-1 with TRBJ1-4, with 8 bases identical to TRBD1. Germline V gives CDR1 DFQATT, CDR2 SNEGSKA (reference sequence). The CDR3 is made up of 12 amino acids. The J segment lost 6 bases and the V segment lost 6 bases, leaving 3 bases of the junction unmatched. The CDR3 sequence: CSAGTGDEKLFF. The CDR3 DNA is TGCAGTGCCGGGACAGGTGATGAAAAACTGTTTTTT.

This clonotype occurred many times. The chain couples TRBV5-1 to TRBJ1-2; 8 nucleotides align to TRBD1. This CDR3 region has 17 residues. Per germline, CDR1 SGHRS and CDR2 YFSETQ. J was trimmed by 1 base and V by 3 bases; bases with no gene match: 11. In DNA, the CDR3 is TGCGCCAGCAGCTCTACGACAGGGGACGAGGGTAACTATGGCTACACCTTC. It yields the protein CASSSTTGDEGNYGYTF.

There are many counts of this clonotype. The chain recombines TRBV7-8 with TRBJ2-1; 8 bases line up with TRBD1. CDR1 SGHVS and CDR2 FQNEAQ come from the germline V gene. The length of the CDR3 is 16 residues. J lost 7 bases, V lost 6 bases, and 14 bases had no gene match. The CDR3 loop reads CASRQGMGQVENEQFF. The CDR3 nucleotides read TGTGCCAGCAGGCAGGGAATGGGACAGGTGGAAAATGAGCAGTTCTTC. Using reference TRBV7-8 and TRBJ2-1 for the parts outside the CDR3, the full variable domain is GAGVSQSPRYKVAKRGQDVALRCDPISGHVSLFWYQQALGQGPEFLTYFQNEAQLDKSGLPSDRFFAERPEGSVSTLKIQRTQQEDSAVYLCASRQGMGQVENEQFFGPGTRLTVL.

This clonotype showed up many times. The rearrangement joins TRBV19 to TRBJ2-7; D gene unclear. Germline CDR1 is LNHDA and CDR2 is SQIVND (reference sequence). The CDR3 is 13 residues long. Trimming left V 3 bases short and J 6 bases short, with 12 bases between. The CDR3 reads CASSIGSAREQYF. As DNA, the CDR3 is TGTGCCAGTAGTATCGGTTCTGCACGCGAGCAGTACTTC. Full variable domain (rest looked up from reference TRBV19 and TRBJ2-7): DGGITQSPKYLFRKEGQNVTLSCEQNLNHDAMYWYRQDPGQGLRLIYYSQIVNDFQKGDIAEGYSVSREKKESFPLTVTSAQKNPTAFYLCASSIGSAREQYFGPGTRLTVT.

This clonotype was counted many times. The rearrangement uses TRBV5-1 and TRBJ1-2; the D is unclear. There are 15 residues in the CDR3. V lost 0 bases and J 3 bases, leaving 12 bases between the germline ends. Germline V gene lookup returns CDR1 SGHRS and CDR2 YFSETQ. The CDR3 spells CASSLGSGLHYGYTF. CDR3 DNA: TGCGCCAGCAGCTTGGGTTCTGGGCTCCACTATGGCTACACCTTC.

The chain couples TRBV20-1 to TRBJ1-1; D is unclear. The germline CDR1 and CDR2 sequences are DFQATT and SNEGSKA (reference sequence). The CDR3 is 12 amino acids. Trimming removed 4 bases at V and 7 bases at J, with 13 bases between. CDR3 in DNA: TGCAGTGCTATTTGGTTGAGCAATGAAGCTTTCTTT. Translated: CSAIWLSNEAFF.

This clonotype has at least ten counts. The gene calls are TRBV5-1 and TRBJ1-2; D remains unclear. V was clipped by 8 bases and J by 0 bases, with 14 bases between them. The CDR3 has 14 amino acids. Germline loops: CDR1 SGHRS, CDR2 YFSETQ. CDR3 sequence reads: CASTQGSSNYGYTF. The CDR3 region has the DNA TGCGCCAGTACCCAAGGCAGCTCTAACTATGGCTACACCTTC.

This clonotype was picked up many times. The chain uses TRBV7-2 and TRBJ1-3; TRBD1 matches 7 bases. This CDR3 comprises 14 residues. The J segment lost 4 bases and the V segment lost 5 bases, leaving 5 bases of the junction unmatched. CDR1 and CDR2 (germline): SGHTA, FQGNSA. The CDR3 nucleotides read TGTGCCAGCAGCCCGACAGGGTACGGAAACACCATATATTTT. Protein: CASSPTGYGNTIYF.

This clonotype was detected many times. The V gene is TRBV12-3 or TRBV12-4, the J gene TRBJ2-3; tentatively, D is TRBD1 (5 bases). The CDR3 runs 13 residues. V was clipped by 1 base and J by 4 bases, with 6 bases between them. In nucleotides, the CDR3 is TGTGCCAGCAGTTTAGTGGGGCCAGATACGCAGTATTTT. Its translation: CASSLVGPDTQYF.

Ten or more counts support this clonotype. The chain couples TRBV12-3 or TRBV12-4 to TRBJ2-2; possible D gene TRBD2, 6 bases. CDR3 size: 13 residues. The V gene lost 3 bases and the J gene lost 4 bases, with 6 bases spanning the gap. CDR3 DNA sequence: TGTGCCAGCAGTTTTAGCGGCACCGGGGAGCTGTTTTTT. Protein sequence: CASSFSGTGELFF.

V usage is TRBV7-2 and J usage is TRBJ1-6; no reliable D call. The CDR3 is 12 residues long. The germline gives CDR1 SGHTA, CDR2 FQGNSA. V gave up 7 bases and J gave up 7 bases, with 8 bases separating them. The CDR3 loop reads CASITNNSPLHF. The CDR3 DNA follows: TGTGCCAGCATTACTAACAATTCACCCCTCCACTTT.

This chain links TRBV5-5 with TRBJ2-3, with TRBD2 matching over 13 bases. The CDR3 covers 18 residues. Germline V gene lookup returns CDR1 SGHKS and CDR2 YYEKEE (reference sequence). Trimming at V came to 3 bases and at J to 0 bases, leaving 7 bases not matched to a gene. CDR3 DNA: TGTGCCAGCAGCTGGACTAGCGGGAGCTGGGGTAGCACAGATACGCAGTATTTT. Its translation is CASSWTSGSWGSTDTQYF. The full variable domain, in which reference TRBV5-5 and TRBJ2-3 provide the parts outside the CDR3, is DAGVTQSPTHLIKTRGQQVTLRCSPISGHKSVSWYQQVLGQGPQFIFQYYEKEERGRGNFPDRFSARQFPNYSSELNVNALLLGDSALYLCASSWTSGSWGSTDTQYFGPGTRLTVL.

This clonotype was seen repeatedly, ten times or more. The rearrangement uses TRBV20-1 and TRBJ2-2; a possible D gene is TRBD2 (6 bases). With 6 bases removed from V and 2 bases from J, the gap between germline ends came to 13 bases. Germline V gives CDR1 DFQATT, CDR2 SNEGSKA (reference sequence). This CDR3 comprises 14 residues. The CDR3 sequence: CSARRDSNTGELFF. CDR3 DNA sequence: TGCAGTGCAAGGAGGGACTCCAACACCGGGGAGCTGTTTTTT.

This clonotype was seen ten or more times. The rearrangement uses TRBV11-2 and TRBJ1-1; D possibly corresponds to TRBD1 (5 bases). Germline CDR1 SGHAT, CDR2 FQNNGV. Trimming removed 3 bases from V and 4 bases from J, with 9 bases in between. The CDR3 has 13 residues. CDR3 amino acids: CASSFKGSTEAFF. The CDR3 DNA reads as TGTGCCAGCAGCTTTAAGGGGAGCACTGAAGCTTTCTTT.

Many counts were recorded for this clonotype. The chain carries TRBV12-3 or TRBV12-4 and TRBJ1-6; D may be TRBD1 (6 bases). This CDR3 region has 15 residues. Trimming took off 6 bases at V and 10 bases at J, with 19 bases between the two ends. CDR3 sequence reads: CASRWARGAWSPLHF. CDR3 nucleotides: TGTGCCAGCAGGTGGGCCAGGGGCGCATGGTCACCCCTCCACTTT.

This clonotype appeared a few times. This could be a read error, since a much larger clone is one nucleotide away. The chain combines TRBV28 with TRBJ2-1; D is uncertain. V gave up 7 bases and J gave up 5 bases, with 6 bases separating them. Germline V gives CDR1 MDHEN, CDR2 SYDVKM. The CDR3 is made up of 11 amino acids. The CDR3 protein is CASNANNEQFF. The CDR3 bases are TGTGCCAGCAATGCGAACAATGAGCAGTTCTTC. Looking up the rest from reference TRBV28 and TRBJ2-1 gives the full variable domain: DVKVTQSSRYLVKRTGEKVFLECVQDMDHENMFWYRQDPGLGLRLIYFSYDVKMKEKGDIPEGYSVSREKKERFSLILESASTNQTSMYLCASNANNEQFFGPGTRLTVL.

In its sample, this clonotype was seen many times. The chain uses TRBV5-1 and TRBJ2-1, with 9 bases aligning to TRBD2. After removal of 0 bases from V and 7 bases from J, the junction contained 5 bases not matched to a gene. The germline V gene has CDR1 SGHRS and CDR2 YFSETQ. This CDR3 comprises 15 residues. CDR3 DNA: TGCGCCAGCAGCTTGGAGCTAGCGGGAAAGAATGAGCAGTTCTTC. Protein product: CASSLELAGKNEQFF.

This clonotype was recorded at least ten times. V is TRBV20-1 and J is TRBJ1-5, with 9 bases fitting TRBD1. Trimming at V came to 7 bases and at J to 7 bases, leaving 11 bases not matched to a gene. CDR1 is DFQATT and CDR2 is SNEGSKA in the germline V gene (reference sequence). The CDR3 consists of 14 residues. The CDR3 sequence is CSVRRGQGGQPQHF. In DNA form, the CDR3 reads TGCAGTGTCAGAAGGGGACAGGGAGGCCAGCCCCAGCATTTT.